This T cell receptor beta chain was identified during a study of cytomegalovirus exposure and HLA in healthy donors. To note about this clone: The antigen remains unidentified.

Amplification used 60 Vbeta primers and 13 Jbeta primers. The table came from immunoSEQ multiplex PCR; TCRdb's copy has only in-frame clones and leaves some out. The sample has about 200,000 clones; about 77% are singletons. Likely unrecorded immune exposures existed in these nominally healthy donors. Study-wide findings and caveats: Associated with cytomegalovirus, according to the listing, were some 180 TCR beta chains.

The CDR3 sequence is 12 residues long. Germline CDR1 SGHVS, CDR2 FQNEAQ. Between the trimmed V and J ends, which lost 6 bases and 9 bases, there was a span of 12 bases. The TCR originated in a woman in her 30s in good health and CMV-seronegative. The sample comprised PBMCs. The chain recombines TRBV7-8 with TRBJ2-1, with D tentatively TRBD2 (5 bases). In nucleotides, the CDR3 is TGTGCCAGCAGACCGACTAATCCTGAGCAGTTCTTC. Protein: CASRPTNPEQFF.